This TCR beta chain was profiled in a study of OX40 agonist ivuxolimab in advanced cancers. Study-level background: Ivuxolimab was administered intravenously to patients at 0.01 to 10 mg/kg every 2 weeks. Hepatocellular carcinoma, melanoma, renal cell or head and neck cancer was diagnosed in the dose-escalation patients.

Data came from immunoSEQ multiplex PCR; TCRdb stores just in-frame clones and leaves some out. Of 55,000 to 75,000 clones listed, about nine tenths were seen once; the top ten hold roughly 25%. Germline assignment: CDR1 MNHNY and CDR2 SVGAGI (reference sequence). This CDR3 region has 14 residues. The ends were cut back, 1 base at V and 0 bases at J, with 6 bases in the middle. J is TRBJ1-1 and V is TRBV6-6; D ambiguous. The specimen was CD4+ or CD8+ T cells sorted from blood, collected in a trial of the OX40 agonist ivuxolimab. The source of this sequence is an adult with an advanced solid tumor such as melanoma, head and neck, liver or kidney cancer. Here the CDR3 DNA reads TGTGCCAGCAGTTACTACAGAATGAACACTGAAGCTTTCTTT. The encoded protein is CASSYYRMNTEAFF.